The clone carrying this TCR beta chain showed up many times. Its antigen is as yet unknown. The CDR3 sequence is 14 residues long. V was pared by 8 bases and J by 3 bases, with 17 bases between. The data stem from a study of blood T cells in healthy people across ages. PCR was performed a second time for about 7 to 12 cycles using a sample-barcoded 5' primer and a J-beta primer mix. TCRdb re-derived calls from the 5' RACE reads in MiXCR, one entry per CDR3 protein. The sample holds some 930,000 distinct CDR3 sequences, under 35% seen once. General study findings and limits: Across the age range, TCR beta diversity per million T cells fell in a roughly linear way.

This sample was also put to use in a study of T cells of mothers and their children. This second study says: A few mothers and their six children, all healthy Caucasians, donated.

V usage is TRBV12-3 or TRBV12-4 and J usage is TRBJ2-7; either TRBD1 or TRBD2 may fit D (5 bases each). Sequenced sample: blood. The TCR comes from a woman between 40 and 50 years old in good health. For the CDR3, the DNA is TGTGCCAGCGCCCTTAGCGACAGAAGCTACGAGCAGTACTTC. Its translation: CASALSDRSYEQYF.